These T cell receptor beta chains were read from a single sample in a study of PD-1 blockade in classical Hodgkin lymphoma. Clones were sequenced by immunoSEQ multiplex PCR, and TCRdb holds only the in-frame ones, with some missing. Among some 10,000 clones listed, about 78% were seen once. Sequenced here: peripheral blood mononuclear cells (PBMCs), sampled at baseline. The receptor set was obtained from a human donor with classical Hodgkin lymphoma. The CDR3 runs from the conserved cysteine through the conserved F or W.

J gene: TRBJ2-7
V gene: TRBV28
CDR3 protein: CASRELSYEQCF

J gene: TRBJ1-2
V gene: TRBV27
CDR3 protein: CASSSEVQDGYTF

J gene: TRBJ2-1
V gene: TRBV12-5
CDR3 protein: CASLGADNEQFF

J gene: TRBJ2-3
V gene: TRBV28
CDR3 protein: CASSFPFGLADTDTQYF

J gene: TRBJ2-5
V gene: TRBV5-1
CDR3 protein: CASSSTGQGIQETQYF

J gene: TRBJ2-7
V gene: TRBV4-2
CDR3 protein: CASSQALAGVLEQYF

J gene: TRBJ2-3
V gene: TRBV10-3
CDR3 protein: CAISESGTSGDTQYF

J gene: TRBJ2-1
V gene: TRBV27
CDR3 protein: CASSFGYWGGSNEQFF

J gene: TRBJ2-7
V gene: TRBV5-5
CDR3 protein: CASSPTGNTRSYEQYF

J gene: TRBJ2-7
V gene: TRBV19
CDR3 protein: CASSIRALSSYEQYF

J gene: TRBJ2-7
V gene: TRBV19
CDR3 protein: CASRNRSFGDEQYF

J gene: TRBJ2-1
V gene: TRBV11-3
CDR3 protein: CASSQGGYNEQFF

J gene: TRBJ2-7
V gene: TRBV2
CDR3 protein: CASRGLGSGESFYEQYF

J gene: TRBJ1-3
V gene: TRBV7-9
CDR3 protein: CASSFPREGREGSGNTIYF

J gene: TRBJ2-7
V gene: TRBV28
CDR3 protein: CASSPGLAASYEQYF

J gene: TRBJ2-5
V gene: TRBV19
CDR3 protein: CASSRTSAGQETQYF

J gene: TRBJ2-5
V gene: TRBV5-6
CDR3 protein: CASSFMGRPQETQYF

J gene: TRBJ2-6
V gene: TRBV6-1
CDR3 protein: CASSDGDRAPGANVLTF

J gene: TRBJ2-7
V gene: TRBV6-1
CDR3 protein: CASGWGDLPPEQYF

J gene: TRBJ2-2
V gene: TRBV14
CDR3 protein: CASSPKNTGELFF

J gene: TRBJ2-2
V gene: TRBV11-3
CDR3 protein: CASSFRLAGAEELFF

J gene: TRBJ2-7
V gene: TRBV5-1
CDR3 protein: CASSLGLAGEQYF

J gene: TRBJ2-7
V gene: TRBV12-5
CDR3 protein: CASGLVRSSGDYEQYF

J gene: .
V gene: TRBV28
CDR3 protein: CASEAGGPYEQYF